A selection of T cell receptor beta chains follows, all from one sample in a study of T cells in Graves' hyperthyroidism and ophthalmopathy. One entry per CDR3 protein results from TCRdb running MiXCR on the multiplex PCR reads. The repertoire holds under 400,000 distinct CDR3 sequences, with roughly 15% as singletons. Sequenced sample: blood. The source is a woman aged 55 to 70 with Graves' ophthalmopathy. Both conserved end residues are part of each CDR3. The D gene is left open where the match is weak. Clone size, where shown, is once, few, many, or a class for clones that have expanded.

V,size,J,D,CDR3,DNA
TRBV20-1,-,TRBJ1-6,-,CSARVDRQEFGPLHF,TGCAGTGCTAGAGTAGACAGACAGGAGTTCGGTCCCCTCCACTTT
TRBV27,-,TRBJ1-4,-,CASSSLTATNEKLFF,TGTGCCAGCAGTTCGCTGACAGCAACTAATGAAAAACTGTTTTTT
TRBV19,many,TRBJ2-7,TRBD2,CASSVQGGNIHEQYF,TGTGCCAGTAGTGTCCAGGGAGGGAACATCCACGAGCAGTACTTC
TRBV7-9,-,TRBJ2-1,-,CASIPRGNDNEQFF,TGTGCCAGCATCCCCAGGGGAAATGATAATGAGCAGTTCTTC
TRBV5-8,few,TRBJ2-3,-,CASSLGGGNGLWTDTQYF,TGTGCCAGCAGCTTGGGTGGGGGCAACGGTCTATGGACAGATACGCAGTATTTT
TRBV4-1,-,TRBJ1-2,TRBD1,CASSQEIGQGWGYTF,TGCGCCAGCAGCCAAGAGATAGGACAGGGATGGGGCTACACCTTC
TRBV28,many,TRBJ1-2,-,CASSPVGGGFGYGYTF,TGTGCCAGCAGTCCCGTCGGGGGTGGGTTCGGTTATGGCTACACCTTC
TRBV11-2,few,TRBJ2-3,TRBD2,CAGSLDAFGSGSADTQYF,TGTGCCGGCAGCTTAGACGCCTTCGGTAGCGGGAGTGCAGATACGCAGTATTTT
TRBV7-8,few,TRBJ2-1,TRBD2,CASSLGTFSGRAFF,TGTGCCAGCAGCTTGGGCACTTTTAGCGGGAGGGCGTTCTTC
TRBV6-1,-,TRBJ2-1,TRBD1,CASTERTGAGNEQFF,TGTGCCAGCACCGAAAGGACAGGGGCTGGCAATGAGCAGTTCTTC
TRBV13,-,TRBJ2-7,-,CASSLGQLGNEQYF,TGTGCCAGCAGCTTAGGTCAGTTGGGGAACGAGCAGTACTTC
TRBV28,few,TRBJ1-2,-,CASQLGGGYGYTF,TGTGCCAGCCAACTGGGAGGAGGCTATGGCTACACCTTC
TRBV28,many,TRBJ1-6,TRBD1,CASSLMTGGNSPLHF,TGTGCCAGCAGTTTAATGACAGGGGGCAATTCACCCCTCCACTTT